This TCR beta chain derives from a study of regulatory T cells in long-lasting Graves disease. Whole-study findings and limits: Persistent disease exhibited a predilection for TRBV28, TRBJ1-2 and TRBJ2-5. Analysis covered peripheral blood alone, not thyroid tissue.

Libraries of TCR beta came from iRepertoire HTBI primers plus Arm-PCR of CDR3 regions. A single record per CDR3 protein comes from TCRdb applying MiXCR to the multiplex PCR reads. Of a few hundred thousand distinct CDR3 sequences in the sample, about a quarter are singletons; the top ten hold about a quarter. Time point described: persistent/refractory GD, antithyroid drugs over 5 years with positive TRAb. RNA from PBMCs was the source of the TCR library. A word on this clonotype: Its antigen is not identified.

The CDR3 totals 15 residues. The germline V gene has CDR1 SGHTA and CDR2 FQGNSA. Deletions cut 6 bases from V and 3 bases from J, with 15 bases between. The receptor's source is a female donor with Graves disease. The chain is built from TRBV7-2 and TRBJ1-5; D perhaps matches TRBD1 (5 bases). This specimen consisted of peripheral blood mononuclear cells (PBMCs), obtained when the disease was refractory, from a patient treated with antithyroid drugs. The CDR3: CASSYGGGPNQPQHF. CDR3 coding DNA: TGTGCCAGCAGTTACGGGGGGGGTCCCAATCAGCCCCAGCATTTT.